Listed below are T cell receptor beta chains from one sample, sequenced in a study of T-cell reconstitution after alpha-beta-depleted transplantation in children. TCRdb passed the PCR reads through MiXCR, listing each CDR3 protein once. The sample consists of about 120,000 distinct CDR3 sequences, roughly 23% of them appearing once. The starting material was PBMCs, mostly from graft donor cells, obtained 180 days after TCRalphabeta/CD19-depleted stem cell transplant. These receptor sequences come from a male patient aged 2 to 9 who had a stem cell transplant for chronic granulomatous disease, so the T cells may come from the graft donor. Both conserved end residues are part of each CDR3. D genes are given only for firm matches. Some rows mark clone size as missing; the rest say once, few, many or name a class of expanded clone.

clone_size	j_call	v_call	d_call	cdr3_nt	cdr3_aa
many	TRBJ1-1	TRBV6-5	NA	TGTGCCAGCAGTTACTCCGGGGTGAACACTGAAGCTTTCTTT	CASSYSGVNTEAFF
NA	TRBJ2-3	TRBV5-6	TRBD1	TGTGCCAGCAGACCGGGACAGGTCACAGATGCGCAGTATTTT	CASRPGQVTDAQYF
NA	TRBJ2-4	TRBV18	NA	TGTGCCAGCTCACCATCCCAGGAATTTGGCAAAAACATTCAGTACTTC	CASSPSQEFGKNIQYF
few	TRBJ2-1	TRBV9	TRBD2	TGTGCCAGCACCAATCTAGCGGGGGGGGAAGCGCAGTTCTTC	CASTNLAGGEAQFF
few	TRBJ2-3	TRBV20-1	TRBD2	TGCAGTGCTGACTCCGGGACTAGAACAGATACGCAGTATTTT	CSADSGTRTDTQYF
NA	TRBJ2-2	TRBV7-2	NA	TGTGCCAGCAGCTTAGGACCTCCGGGGGAGCTGTTTTTT	CASSLGPPGELFF
NA	TRBJ2-3	TRBV20-1	NA	TGCAGTGCTGGGACTTACACAGATACGCAGTATTTT	CSAGTYTDTQYF
many	TRBJ1-2	TRBV7-9	NA	TGTGCCAGCAGCCCGCCGGAGACTAACTATGGCTACACCTTC	CASSPPETNYGYTF
many	TRBJ2-3	TRBV5-1	TRBD2	TGCGCCAGCAGCTTCGAGCGGGGGGGCCAAACAGATACGCAGTATTTT	CASSFERGGQTDTQYF
NA	TRBJ1-5	TRBV12-3/TRBV12-4	NA	TGTGCCAGCAGTTACAGTGGCAGGGACAATCAGCCCCAGCATTTT	CASSYSGRDNQPQHF
NA	TRBJ2-1	TRBV9	NA	TGTGCCAGCAGTCCCGACGGCAGGGGAGCGAACAATGAGCAGTTCTTC	CASSPDGRGANNEQFF
NA	TRBJ2-2	TRBV11-1	NA	TGTGCCAGCAGTTTAGCCTCCCTGGGCACCGGGGAGCTGTTTTTT	CASSLASLGTGELFF
NA	TRBJ2-7	TRBV4-2	NA	TGTGCCAGCGGCTCGGGGGGCAGGCTTTTTAGTCCCTACGAGCAGTACTTC	CASGSGGRLFSPYEQYF
NA	TRBJ1-1	TRBV6-6	NA	TGTGCCAGCACAGACAGGTCGAACACTGAAGCTTTCTTT	CASTDRSNTEAFF
NA	TRBJ2-1	TRBV4-3	TRBD2	TGCGCCAGCAGCCAAGAGCCCTGGGGGACTAGCGGCAACAATGAGCAGTTCTTC	CASSQEPWGTSGNNEQFF
many	TRBJ2-1	TRBV12-3/TRBV12-4	NA	TGTGCCAGCAGCGAGGGTAGCTCCTACAATGAGCAGTTCTTC	CASSEGSSYNEQFF
many	TRBJ1-2	TRBV28	NA	TGTGCCAGCAGTTCCGCAGGGGTCGACTATGGCTACACCTTC	CASSSAGVDYGYTF
many	TRBJ1-2	TRBV5-5	NA	TGTGCCAGCAGTCGAACAGTGACTTATGGCTACACCTTC	CASSRTVTYGYTF
NA	TRBJ2-1	TRBV29-1	NA	TGCAGCGTTGAAGAAGAGGTAGGGCCATTCTTC	CSVEEEVGPFF
many	TRBJ2-7	TRBV12-3/TRBV12-4	TRBD2	TGTGCCAGCAGTCGAGCGGGAGGAACCTACGAGCAGTACTTC	CASSRAGGTYEQYF
many	TRBJ2-3	TRBV29-1	NA	TGCAGCGTTGGCGGGCAAAGCACAGATACGCAGTATTTT	CSVGGQSTDTQYF
NA	TRBJ2-7	TRBV7-6	NA	TGTGCCAGCAGCCCAGTTCGGGGGGAGCAGTACTTC	CASSPVRGEQYF
NA	TRBJ2-4	TRBV7-2	NA	TGTGCCAGCAGCCGCTCCCGCATTCAGTACTTC	CASSRSRIQYF
NA	TRBJ1-2	TRBV28	NA	TGTGCCAGCAGACCACTTACCCGCTATGGCTACACCTTC	CASRPLTRYGYTF
few	TRBJ2-6	TRBV23-1	TRBD1	TGCGCCAGCTTTCGGACAGGGGTTCGCTCTGGGGCCAACGTCCTGACTTTC	CASFRTGVRSGANVLTF
many	TRBJ2-1	TRBV3-1	NA	TGTGCCAGCAGCCCCCAGTGGGGGTTGAGCTCCTACAATGAGCAGTTCTTC	CASSPQWGLSSYNEQFF
medium-sized	TRBJ2-1	TRBV29-1	NA	TGCAGCGTTGAAGGTTCGGAGGACCTCTACAATGAGCAGTTCTTC	CSVEGSEDLYNEQFF
few	TRBJ2-1	TRBV20-1	TRBD2	TGCAGTGCTAGCCCTCTTTTGGGGGGGGTTTCCTACAATGAGCAGTTCTTC	CSASPLLGGVSYNEQFF
many	TRBJ2-2	TRBV7-2	NA	TGTGCCAGCAGCTTATTCGGACCGAACACCGGGGAGCTGTTTTTT	CASSLFGPNTGELFF
many	TRBJ1-5	TRBV6-2/TRBV6-3	TRBD1	TGTGCCAGCAGTTACGGCAGGGACAGGATGACCTCGAATAGCAATCAGCCCCAGCATTTT	CASSYGRDRMTSNSNQPQHF
many	TRBJ2-7	TRBV15	TRBD2	TGTGCCACCAGCAAGGGGAGGGGCCCGGTGGCCGGGCAGTACTTC	CATSKGRGPVAGQYF